The 2 T cell receptor beta chains below were found in one sample sequenced in a study of blood T cell repertoires in COVID-19. Libraries were prepared by immunoSEQ multiplex PCR; TCRdb keeps only in-frame clonotypes and omits some of them. The repertoire holds hundreds of thousands of clones, with 75% to 85% as singletons. The sample was PBMCs or T cells enriched from blood (not recorded which). The source of these receptors is a woman between 40 and 50 years old with acute COVID-19.

The rearrangement joins TRBV19 to TRBJ1-4; 8 positions match TRBD1. The V segment lost 2 bases and the J segment 0 bases; nucleotides outside the gene matches: 8. Germline values: CDR1 LNHDA, CDR2 SQIVND (reference sequence). This CDR3 contains 18 residues. The CDR3 nucleotides are TGTGCCAGTAGTATAAACGGGGGGACAGGAGCAACTAATGAAAAACTGTTTTTT. This encodes CASSINGGTGATNEKLFF.

This clone was counted at least ten times. The chain has TRBV19 and TRBJ1-5, with D possibly matching TRBD1 (5 bases). Germline V gene data show CDR1 as LNHDA and CDR2 as SQIVND (reference sequence). The V gene lost 7 bases and the J gene lost 0 bases, with 13 bases spanning the gap. This CDR3 is built from 15 residues. CDR3: CASITPGNSNQPQHF. Here the CDR3 DNA reads TGTGCCAGTATCACCCCAGGGAATAGCAATCAGCCCCAGCATTTT.